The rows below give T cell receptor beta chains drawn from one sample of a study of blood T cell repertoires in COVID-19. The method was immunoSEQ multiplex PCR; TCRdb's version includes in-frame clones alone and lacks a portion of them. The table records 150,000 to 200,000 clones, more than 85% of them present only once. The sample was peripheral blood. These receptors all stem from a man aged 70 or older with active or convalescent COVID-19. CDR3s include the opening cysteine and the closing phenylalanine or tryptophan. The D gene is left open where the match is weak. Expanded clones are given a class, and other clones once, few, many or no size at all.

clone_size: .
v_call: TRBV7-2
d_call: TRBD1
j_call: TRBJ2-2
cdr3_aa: CASSSQGAHTGELFF
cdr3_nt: TGTGCCAGCAGCTCACAGGGGGCCCACACCGGGGAGCTGTTTTTT

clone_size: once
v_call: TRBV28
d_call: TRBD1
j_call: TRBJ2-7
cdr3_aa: CASSEDRFSSYEQYF
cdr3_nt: TGTGCCAGCAGTGAGGACAGGTTTAGCTCCTACGAGCAGTACTTC

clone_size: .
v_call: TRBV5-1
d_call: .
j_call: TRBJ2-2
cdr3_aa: CASSSGTTNTGELFF
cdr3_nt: TGCGCCAGCAGCTCCGGGACAACAAACACCGGGGAGCTGTTTTTT

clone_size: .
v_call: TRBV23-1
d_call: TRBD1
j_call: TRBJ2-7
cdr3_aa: CASSQEFRDRGSHEQYF
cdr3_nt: TGCGCCAGCAGTCAAGAGTTTCGGGACAGGGGGTCCCACGAGCAGTACTTC

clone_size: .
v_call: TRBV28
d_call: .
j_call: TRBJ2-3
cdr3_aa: CASCSTGGPSTDTQYF
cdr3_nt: TGTGCCAGCTGTAGTACCGGCGGTCCTAGCACAGATACGCAGTATTTT

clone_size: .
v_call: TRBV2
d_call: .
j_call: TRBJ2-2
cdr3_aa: CASRGGAANTGELFF
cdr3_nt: TGTGCCAGCAGGGGGGGAGCTGCGAACACCGGGGAGCTGTTTTTT

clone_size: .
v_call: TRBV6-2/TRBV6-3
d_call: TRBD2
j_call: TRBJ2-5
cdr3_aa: CASSSSGSTETQYF
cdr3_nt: TGTGCCAGCAGTTCTAGCGGGAGTACGGAGACCCAGTACTTC

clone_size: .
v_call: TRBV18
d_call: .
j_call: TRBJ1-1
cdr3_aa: CASSPLRQKERGGTEAFF
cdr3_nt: TGTGCCAGCTCACCACTTCGGCAGAAGGAGAGGGGGGGCACTGAAGCTTTCTTT

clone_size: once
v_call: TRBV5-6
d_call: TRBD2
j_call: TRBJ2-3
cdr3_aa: CASSPLAGGTDTQYF
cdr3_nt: TGTGCCAGCAGCCCTCTAGCGGGTGGCACAGATACGCAGTATTTT

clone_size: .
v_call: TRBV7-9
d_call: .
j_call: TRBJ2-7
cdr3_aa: CASSLLGSSYEQYF
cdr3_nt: TGTGCCAGCAGCTTATTAGGGAGCTCCTACGAGCAGTACTTC

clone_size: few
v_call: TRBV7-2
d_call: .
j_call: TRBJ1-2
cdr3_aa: CASSTAVYGYTF
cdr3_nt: TGTGCCAGCAGCACAGCCGTCTATGGCTACACCTTC

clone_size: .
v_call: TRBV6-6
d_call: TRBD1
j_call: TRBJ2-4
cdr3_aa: CASRPDRGGIQYF
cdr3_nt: TGTGCCAGCAGGCCAGACAGGGGGGGGATTCAGTACTTC

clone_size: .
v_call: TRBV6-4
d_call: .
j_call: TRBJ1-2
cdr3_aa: CASSDGGSGGYTF
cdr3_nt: TGTGCCAGCAGTGACGGGGGCTCGGGTGGCTACACCTTC

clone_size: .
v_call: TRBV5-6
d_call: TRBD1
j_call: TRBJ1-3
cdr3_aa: CASSPTGVGNTIYF
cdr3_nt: TGTGCCAGCAGCCCTACAGGGGTCGGAAACACCATATATTTT

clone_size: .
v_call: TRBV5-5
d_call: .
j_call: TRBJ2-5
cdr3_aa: CASTPAPGGQETQYF
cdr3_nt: TGTGCCAGCACCCCGGCCCCAGGAGGGCAAGAGACCCAGTACTTC

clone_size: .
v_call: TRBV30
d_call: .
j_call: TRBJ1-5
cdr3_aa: CAWSDSRKATGQNQPQHF
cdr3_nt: TGTGCCTGGAGTGACTCGAGGAAGGCGACAGGACAGAATCAGCCCCAGCATTTT

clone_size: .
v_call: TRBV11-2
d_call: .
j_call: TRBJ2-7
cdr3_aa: CASSSDQEAPEKFHEQYF
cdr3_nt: TGTGCCAGCAGCTCGGACCAGGAGGCGCCGGAAAAATTCCACGAGCAGTACTTC

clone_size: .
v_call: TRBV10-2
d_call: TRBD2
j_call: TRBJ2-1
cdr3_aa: CASTGSIGTSGNNEQFF
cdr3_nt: TGCGCCAGCACCGGAAGTATTGGGACTAGCGGAAATAATGAGCAGTTCTTC

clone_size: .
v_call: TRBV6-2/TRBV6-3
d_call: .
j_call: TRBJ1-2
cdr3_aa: CASSPGQLRNYGYTF
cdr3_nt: TGTGCCAGCAGTCCCGGACAGTTAAGGAACTATGGCTACACCTTC

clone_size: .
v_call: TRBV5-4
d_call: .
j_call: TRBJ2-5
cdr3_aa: CASSLVPRGDETQYF
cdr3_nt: TGTGCCAGCAGCTTAGTTCCCAGGGGGGATGAGACCCAGTACTTC

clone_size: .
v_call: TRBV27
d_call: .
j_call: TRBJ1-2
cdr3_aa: CASSSGGAYAYTF
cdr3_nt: TGTGCCAGCAGTTCAGGCGGGGCCTATGCTTACACCTTC

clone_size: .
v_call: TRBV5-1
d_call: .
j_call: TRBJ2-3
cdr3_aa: CASSLVGAGTDTQYF
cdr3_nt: TGCGCCAGCAGCTTGGTGGGGGCCGGCACAGATACGCAGTATTTT

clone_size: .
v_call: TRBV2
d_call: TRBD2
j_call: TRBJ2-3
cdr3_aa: CASSSRLAGFTDTQYF
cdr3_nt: TGTGCCAGCAGTTCCCGACTAGCGGGGTTCACAGATACGCAGTATTTT

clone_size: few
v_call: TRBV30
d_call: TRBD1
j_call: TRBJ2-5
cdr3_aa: CAWSALQGARETQYF
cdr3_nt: TGTGCCTGGAGTGCTCTACAGGGGGCTAGAGAGACCCAGTACTTC

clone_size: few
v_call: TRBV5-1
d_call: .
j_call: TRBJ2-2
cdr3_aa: CASSPGLWVGPTGELFF
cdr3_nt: TGCGCCAGCAGCCCTGGATTGTGGGTGGGGCCGACCGGGGAGCTGTTTTTT

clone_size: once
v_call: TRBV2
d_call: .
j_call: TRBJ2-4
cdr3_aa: CASSESGFSKNIQYF
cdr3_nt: TGTGCCAGCAGTGAATCCGGGTTTTCCAAAAACATTCAGTACTTC

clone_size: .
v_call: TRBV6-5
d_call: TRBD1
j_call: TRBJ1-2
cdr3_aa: CASSYRQGSLDGYTF
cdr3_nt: TGTGCCAGCAGTTACCGACAGGGTAGTTTAGATGGCTACACCTTC

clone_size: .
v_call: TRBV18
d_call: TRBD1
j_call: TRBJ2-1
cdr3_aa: CASSPRTGHNEQFF
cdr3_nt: TGTGCCAGCTCACCCCGGACAGGGCATAATGAGCAGTTCTTC

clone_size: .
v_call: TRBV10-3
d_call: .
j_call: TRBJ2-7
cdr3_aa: CAATGGREQYF
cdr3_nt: TGTGCCGCGACGGGGGGCCGCGAGCAGTACTTC

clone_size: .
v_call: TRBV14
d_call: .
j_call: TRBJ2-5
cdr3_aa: CASSQDGNQETQYF
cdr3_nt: TGTGCCAGCAGCCAAGATGGCAACCAAGAGACCCAGTACTTC

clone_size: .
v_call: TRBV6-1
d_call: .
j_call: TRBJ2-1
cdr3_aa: CASSDTHTGYNEQFF
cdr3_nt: TGTGCCAGCAGTGATACACACACAGGGTACAATGAGCAGTTCTTC

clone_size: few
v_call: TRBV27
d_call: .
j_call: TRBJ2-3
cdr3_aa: CASSLKYTLDTQYF
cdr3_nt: TGTGCCAGCAGTTTAAAATACACCCTAGATACGCAGTATTTT

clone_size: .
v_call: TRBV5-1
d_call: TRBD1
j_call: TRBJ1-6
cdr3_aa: CASSLTGDNSPLHF
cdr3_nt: TGCGCCAGCAGCCTGACAGGGGATAATTCACCCCTCCACTTT

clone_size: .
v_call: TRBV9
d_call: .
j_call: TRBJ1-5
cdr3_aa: CASSVGPESNQPQHF
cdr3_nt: TGTGCCAGCAGCGTAGGACCGGAGAGCAATCAGCCCCAGCATTTT

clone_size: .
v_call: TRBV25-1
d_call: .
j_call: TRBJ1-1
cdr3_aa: CASRQTGRNTEAFF
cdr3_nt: TGTGCCAGCAGACAAACAGGAAGGAACACTGAAGCTTTCTTT

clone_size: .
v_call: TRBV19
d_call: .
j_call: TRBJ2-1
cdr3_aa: CASSRVRDGNEQFF
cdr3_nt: TGTGCCAGTAGTCGAGTGCGGGACGGCAATGAGCAGTTCTTC

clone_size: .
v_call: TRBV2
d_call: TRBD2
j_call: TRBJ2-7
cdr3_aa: CASSPRTSGVYEQYF
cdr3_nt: TGTGCCAGCAGTCCGCGGACTAGCGGGGTATACGAGCAGTACTTC

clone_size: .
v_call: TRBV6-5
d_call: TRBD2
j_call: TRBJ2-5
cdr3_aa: CASSYGAGAQYF
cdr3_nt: TGTGCCAGCAGTTACGGGGCGGGAGCTCAGTACTTC

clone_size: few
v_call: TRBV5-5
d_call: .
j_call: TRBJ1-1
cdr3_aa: CASSLEAGYATEAFF
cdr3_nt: TGTGCCAGCAGCTTGGAGGCGGGATATGCCACTGAAGCTTTCTTT

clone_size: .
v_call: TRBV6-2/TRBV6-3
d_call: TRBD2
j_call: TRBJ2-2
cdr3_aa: CASSYSMSSGRSTGELFF
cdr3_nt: TGTGCCAGCAGTTACTCGATGTCTAGCGGGAGAAGCACCGGGGAGCTGTTTTTT

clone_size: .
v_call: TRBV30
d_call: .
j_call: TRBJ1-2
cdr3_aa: CAWSLDSLYGYTF
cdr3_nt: TGTGCCTGGAGTCTCGACAGCCTCTATGGCTACACCTTC

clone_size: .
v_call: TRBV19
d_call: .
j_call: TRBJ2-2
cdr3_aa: CASSPGTHSTGELFF
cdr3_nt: TGTGCCAGTAGTCCCGGGACTCATAGCACCGGGGAGCTGTTTTTT

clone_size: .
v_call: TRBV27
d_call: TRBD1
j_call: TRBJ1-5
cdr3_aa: CASSFGTGRNQPQHF
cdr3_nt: TGTGCCAGCAGTTTTGGGACAGGGAGGAATCAGCCCCAGCATTTT

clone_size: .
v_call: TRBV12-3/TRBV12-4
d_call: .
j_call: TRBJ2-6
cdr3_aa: CATADSGANVLTF
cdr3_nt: TGTGCCACCGCGGACTCTGGGGCCAACGTCCTGACTTTC

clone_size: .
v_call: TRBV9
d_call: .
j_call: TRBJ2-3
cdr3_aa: CASSVEAGATTDTQYF
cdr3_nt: TGTGCCAGCAGCGTAGAGGCGGGGGCCACCACAGATACGCAGTATTTT

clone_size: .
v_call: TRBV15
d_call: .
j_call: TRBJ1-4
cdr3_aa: CATSLGSGEKLFF
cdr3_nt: TGTGCCACAAGCCTCGGGAGCGGTGAAAAACTGTTTTTT